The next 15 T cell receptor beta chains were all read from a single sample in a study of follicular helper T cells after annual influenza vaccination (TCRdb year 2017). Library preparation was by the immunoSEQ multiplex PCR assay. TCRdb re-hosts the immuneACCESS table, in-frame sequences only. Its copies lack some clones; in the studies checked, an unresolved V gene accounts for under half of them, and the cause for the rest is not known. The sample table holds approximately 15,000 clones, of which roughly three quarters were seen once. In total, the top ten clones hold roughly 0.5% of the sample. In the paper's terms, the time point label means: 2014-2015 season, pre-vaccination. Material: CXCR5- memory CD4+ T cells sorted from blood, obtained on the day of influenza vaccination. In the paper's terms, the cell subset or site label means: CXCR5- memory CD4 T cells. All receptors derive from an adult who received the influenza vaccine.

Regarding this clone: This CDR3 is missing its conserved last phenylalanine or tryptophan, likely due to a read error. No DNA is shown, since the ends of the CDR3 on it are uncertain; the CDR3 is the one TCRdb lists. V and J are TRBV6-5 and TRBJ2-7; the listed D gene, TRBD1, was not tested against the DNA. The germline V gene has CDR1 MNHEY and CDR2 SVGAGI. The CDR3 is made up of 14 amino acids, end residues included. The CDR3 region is CASRFDQLRDSLFY.

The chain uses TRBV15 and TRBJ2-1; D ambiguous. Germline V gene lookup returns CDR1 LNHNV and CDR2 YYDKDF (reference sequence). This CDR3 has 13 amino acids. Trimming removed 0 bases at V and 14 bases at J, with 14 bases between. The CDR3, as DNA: TGTGCCACCAGCAGAGAGGGCTACACAATGAAGTTCTTC. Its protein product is CATSREGYTMKFF.

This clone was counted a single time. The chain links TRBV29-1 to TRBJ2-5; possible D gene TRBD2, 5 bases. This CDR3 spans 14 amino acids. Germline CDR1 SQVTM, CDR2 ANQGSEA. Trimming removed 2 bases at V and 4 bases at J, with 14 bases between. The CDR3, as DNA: TGCAGCGTTGAAAAGACTAATAGTCCAGAGACCCAGTACTTC. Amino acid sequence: CSVEKTNSPETQYF.

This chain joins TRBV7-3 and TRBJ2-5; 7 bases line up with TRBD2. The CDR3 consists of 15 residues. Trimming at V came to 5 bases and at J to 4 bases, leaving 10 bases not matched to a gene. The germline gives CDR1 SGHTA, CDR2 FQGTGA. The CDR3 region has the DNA TGTGCCAGCAGCCTTCAGGGAGGGTCGGGAGAGACCCAGTACTTC. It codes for CASSLQGGSGETQYF. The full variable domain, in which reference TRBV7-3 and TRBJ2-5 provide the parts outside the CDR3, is GAGVSQTPSNKVTEKGKYVELRCDPISGHTALYWYRQSLGQGPEFLIYFQGTGAADDSGLPNDRFFAVRPEGSVSTLKIQRTERGDSAVYLCASSLQGGSGETQYFGPGTRLLVL.

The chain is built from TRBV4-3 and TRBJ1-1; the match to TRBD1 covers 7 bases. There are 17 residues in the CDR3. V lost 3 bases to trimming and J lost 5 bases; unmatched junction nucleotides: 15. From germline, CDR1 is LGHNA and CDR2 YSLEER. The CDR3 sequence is CASSQSYRGGATTEAFF. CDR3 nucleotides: TGCGCCAGCAGCCAGTCTTACAGGGGAGGAGCGACAACTGAAGCTTTCTTT.

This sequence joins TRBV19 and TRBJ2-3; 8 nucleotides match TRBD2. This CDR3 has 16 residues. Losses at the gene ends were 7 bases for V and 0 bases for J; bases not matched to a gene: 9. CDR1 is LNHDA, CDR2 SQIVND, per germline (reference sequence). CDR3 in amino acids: CASKGLGARSTDTQYF. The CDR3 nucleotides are TGTGCCAGTAAGGGACTAGGGGCCCGGAGCACAGATACGCAGTATTTT.

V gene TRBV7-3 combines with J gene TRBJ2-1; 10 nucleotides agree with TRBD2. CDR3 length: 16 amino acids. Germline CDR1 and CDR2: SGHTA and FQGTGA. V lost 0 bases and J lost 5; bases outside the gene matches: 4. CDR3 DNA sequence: TGTGCCAGCAGCTTAACAGGGCTAGCGGGGGACAATGAGCAGTTCTTC. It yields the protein CASSLTGLAGDNEQFF.

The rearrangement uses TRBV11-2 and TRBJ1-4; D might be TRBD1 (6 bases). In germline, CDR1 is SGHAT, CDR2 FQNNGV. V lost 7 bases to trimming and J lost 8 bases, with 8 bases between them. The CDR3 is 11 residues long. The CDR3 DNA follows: TGTGCCAGCACCCAGGGGGAAAAACTGTTTTTT. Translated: CASTQGEKLFF.

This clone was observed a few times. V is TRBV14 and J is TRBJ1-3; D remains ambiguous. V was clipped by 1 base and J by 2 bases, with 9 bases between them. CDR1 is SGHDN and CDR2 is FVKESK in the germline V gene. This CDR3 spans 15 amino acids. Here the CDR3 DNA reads TGTGCCAGCAGCCAAGTATCCGGGGCTGGAAACACCATATATTTT. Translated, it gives CASSQVSGAGNTIYF.

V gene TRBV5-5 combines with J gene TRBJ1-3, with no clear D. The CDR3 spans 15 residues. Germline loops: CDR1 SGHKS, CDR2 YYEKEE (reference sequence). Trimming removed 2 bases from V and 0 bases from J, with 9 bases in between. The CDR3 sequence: CASSFGVLSGNTIYF. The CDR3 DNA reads TGTGCCAGCAGCTTTGGGGTCCTCTCTGGAAACACCATATATTTT.

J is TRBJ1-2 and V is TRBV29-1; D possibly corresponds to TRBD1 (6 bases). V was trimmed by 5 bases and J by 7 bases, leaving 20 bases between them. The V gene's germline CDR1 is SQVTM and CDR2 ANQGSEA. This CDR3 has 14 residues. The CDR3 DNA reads TGCAGCGTTAAAACAGGGTCGAGTACGGCTGGCTACACCTTC. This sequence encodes CSVKTGSSTAGYTF.

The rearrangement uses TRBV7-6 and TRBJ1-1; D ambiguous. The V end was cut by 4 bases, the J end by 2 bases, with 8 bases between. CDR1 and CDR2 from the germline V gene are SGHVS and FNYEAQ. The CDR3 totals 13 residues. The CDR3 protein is CASSSDRNTEAFF. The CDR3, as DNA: TGTGCCAGCAGCTCCGACCGAAACACTGAAGCTTTCTTT.

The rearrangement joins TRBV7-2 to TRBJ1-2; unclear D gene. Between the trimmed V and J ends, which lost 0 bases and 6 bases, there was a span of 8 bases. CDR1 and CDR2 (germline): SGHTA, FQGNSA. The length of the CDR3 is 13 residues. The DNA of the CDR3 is TGTGCCAGCAGCTTAGCCGAGGGCCATGGCTACACCTTC. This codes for CASSLAEGHGYTF.

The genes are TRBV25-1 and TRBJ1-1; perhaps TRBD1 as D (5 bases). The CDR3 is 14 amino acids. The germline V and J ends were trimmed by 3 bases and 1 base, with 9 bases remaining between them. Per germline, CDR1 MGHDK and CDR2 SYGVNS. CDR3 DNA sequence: TGTGCCAGCAGTGAGTCGGGACGGAACACTGAAGCTTTCTTT. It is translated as CASSESGRNTEAFF.

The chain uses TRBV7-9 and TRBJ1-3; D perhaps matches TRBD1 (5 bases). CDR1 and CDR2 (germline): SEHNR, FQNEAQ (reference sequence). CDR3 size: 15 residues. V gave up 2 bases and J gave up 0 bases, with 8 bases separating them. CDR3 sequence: CASSLRGSSGNTIYF. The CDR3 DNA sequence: TGTGCCAGCAGCTTAAGGGGAAGCTCTGGAAACACCATATATTTT.